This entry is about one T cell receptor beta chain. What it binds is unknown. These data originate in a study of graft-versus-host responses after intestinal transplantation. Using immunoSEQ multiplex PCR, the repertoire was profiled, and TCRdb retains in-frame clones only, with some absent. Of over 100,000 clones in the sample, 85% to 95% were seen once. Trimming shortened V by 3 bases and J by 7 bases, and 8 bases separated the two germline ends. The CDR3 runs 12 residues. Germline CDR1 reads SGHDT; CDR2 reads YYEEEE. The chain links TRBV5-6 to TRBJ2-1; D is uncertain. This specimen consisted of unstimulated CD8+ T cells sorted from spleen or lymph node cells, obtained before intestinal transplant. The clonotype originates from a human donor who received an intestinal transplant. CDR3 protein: CASSSLTNEQFF. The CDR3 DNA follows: TGTGCCAGCAGCTCACTCACAAATGAGCAGTTCTTC. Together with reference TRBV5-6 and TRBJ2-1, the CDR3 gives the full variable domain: DAGVTQSPTHLIKTRGQQVTLRCSPKSGHDTVSWYQQALGQGPQFIFQYYEEEERQRGNFPDRFSGHQFPNYSSELNVNALLLGDSALYLCASSSLTNEQFFGPGTRLTVL.